Given below is one T cell receptor (beta chain) in context. This record comes from a study of blood T cell repertoires in COVID-19. Libraries were prepared by immunoSEQ multiplex PCR; TCRdb keeps only in-frame clonotypes and omits some of them. The data hold around 700,000 clones, with around 90% observed a single time. This CDR3 is built from 15 residues. Germline V gene sequence: CDR1 SGHKS, CDR2 YYEKEE (reference sequence). V lost 4 bases to trimming and J lost 8 bases, with 16 bases between them. This clonotype was obtained from a woman aged 18-35 years with acute or convalescent COVID-19. The chain joins TRBV5-5 to TRBJ1-6, with D perhaps matching TRBD1 (6 bases). What was sequenced was peripheral blood. This CDR3 reads CASSITQDSDSPLHF. Written as DNA, the CDR3 is TGTGCCAGCAGCATCACCCAGGACAGCGATTCACCCCTCCACTTT.